This section outlines one TCR beta chain sequence together with its context. The data are from a study of OX40 agonist ivuxolimab in advanced cancers. Study in general: An anti-OX40 (CD134) antibody with agonistic activity, ivuxolimab, was administered to patients. Patient treatment consisted of intravenous ivuxolimab administration every 2 weeks at 0.01 to 10 mg/kg.

The study sampled blood at baseline, cycle 4 day 1, and cycle 7 day 1. CDR1 is SNHLY, CDR2 FYNNEI, per germline. The CDR3 consists of 11 residues. The V end lost 4 bases, the J end lost 11 bases, and 9 bases lay between the germline ends. Only in-frame clones appear in the TCRdb table, and some are missing; sequencing was by immunoSEQ multiplex PCR. The data show around 71,000 clones, around 86% seen once. The sequence was collected from an adult with an advanced solid tumor such as melanoma, head and neck, liver or kidney cancer. The chain is built from TRBV2 and TRBJ2-1; D is ambiguous. The material was CD4+ or CD8+ T cells sorted from blood, obtained in a trial of the OX40 agonist ivuxolimab. The CDR3 DNA reads TGTGCCAGCAGTGTGACCGAGAAGCAGTTCTTC. Protein product: CASSVTEKQFF.